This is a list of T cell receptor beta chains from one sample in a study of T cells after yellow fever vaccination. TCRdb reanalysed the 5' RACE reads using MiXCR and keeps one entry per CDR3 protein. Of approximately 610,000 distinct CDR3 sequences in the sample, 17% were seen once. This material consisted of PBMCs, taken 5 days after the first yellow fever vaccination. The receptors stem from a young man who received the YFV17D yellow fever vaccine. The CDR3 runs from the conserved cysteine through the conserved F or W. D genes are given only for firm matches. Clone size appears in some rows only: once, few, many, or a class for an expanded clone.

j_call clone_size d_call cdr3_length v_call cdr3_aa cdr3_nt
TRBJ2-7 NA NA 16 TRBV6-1 CASSTSGTTHTYEQYF TGTGCCAGCAGTACCTCCGGGACAACACATACCTACGAGCAGTACTTC
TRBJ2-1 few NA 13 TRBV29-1 CSVAGTQNNEQFF TGCAGCGTTGCGGGGACCCAAAACAATGAGCAGTTCTTC
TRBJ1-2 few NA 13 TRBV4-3 CASSQEGGYGYTF TGCGCCAGCAGCCAAGAAGGAGGGTATGGCTACACCTTC
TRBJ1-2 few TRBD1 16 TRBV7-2 CASSLFRDRAGYGYTF TGTGCCAGCAGCCTATTCCGGGACAGGGCAGGCTATGGCTACACCTTC
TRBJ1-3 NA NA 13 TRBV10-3 CAISDNSGNTIYF TGTGCCATCAGTGACAATTCTGGAAACACCATATATTTT
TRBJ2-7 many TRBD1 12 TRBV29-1 CSVRDSSYEQYF TGCAGCGTACGGGACAGCTCCTACGAGCAGTACTTC
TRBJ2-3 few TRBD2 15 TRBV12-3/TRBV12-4 CASIPRGGVTDTQYF TGTGCCAGCATCCCGCGGGGGGGCGTGACAGATACGCAGTATTTT
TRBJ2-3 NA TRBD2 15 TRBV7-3 CASSLAGLAVDTQYF TGTGCCAGCAGCTTAGCGGGACTAGCGGTAGATACGCAGTATTTT
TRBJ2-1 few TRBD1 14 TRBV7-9 CASSLGQGELEQFF TGTGCCAGCAGCTTAGGGCAGGGGGAGTTGGAGCAGTTCTTC
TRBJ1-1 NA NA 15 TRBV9 CASSVDGRATTEAFF TGTGCCAGCAGCGTAGACGGCAGGGCGACCACTGAAGCTTTCTTT
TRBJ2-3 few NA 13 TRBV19 CASSEWGPDTQYF TGTGCCAGTAGTGAGTGGGGTCCAGATACGCAGTATTTT
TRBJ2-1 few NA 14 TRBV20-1 CSADSGRTYNEQFF TGCAGTGCGGATAGCGGTAGGACCTACAATGAGCAGTTCTTC
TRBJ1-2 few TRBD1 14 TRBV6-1 CASRWTGAGYGYTF TGTGCCAGCAGATGGACAGGGGCTGGCTATGGCTACACCTTC
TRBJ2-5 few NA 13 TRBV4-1 CASSLFGGETQYF TGCGCCAGCAGCCTTTTCGGGGGAGAGACCCAGTACTTC
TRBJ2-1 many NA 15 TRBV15 CATSSLMLTDNEQFF TGTGCCACCAGCAGCCTGATGCTCACAGACAATGAGCAGTTCTTC
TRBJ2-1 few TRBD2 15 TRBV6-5 CASSYSGRVYNEQFF TGTGCCAGCAGTTACTCTGGGAGGGTATACAATGAGCAGTTCTTC
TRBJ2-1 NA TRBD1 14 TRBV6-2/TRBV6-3 CASSYTTGYGEQFF TGTGCCAGCAGTTACACGACAGGGTACGGTGAGCAGTTCTTC
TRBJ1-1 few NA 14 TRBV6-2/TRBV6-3 CASSYRSGFSEAFF TGTGCCAGCAGTTACCGAAGCGGGTTTAGTGAAGCTTTCTTT
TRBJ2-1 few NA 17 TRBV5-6 CASSLISRKFGNWEQFF TGTGCCAGCAGCTTGATTTCTCGTAAGTTTGGGAATTGGGAGCAGTTCTTC
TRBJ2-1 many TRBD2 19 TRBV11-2 CASSFPGLAGGLSYNEQFF TGTGCCAGCAGCTTCCCGGGACTAGCGGGGGGGCTCTCCTACAATGAGCAGTTCTTC
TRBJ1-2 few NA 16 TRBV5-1 CASSSFGEGTFYGYTF NA
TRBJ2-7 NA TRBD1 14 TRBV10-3 CAISGRDRFGEQYF TGTGCCATCAGTGGTAGGGACAGGTTTGGCGAGCAGTACTTC
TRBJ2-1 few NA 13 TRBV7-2 CASTTSSYNEQFF TGTGCCAGCACCACATCATCCTACAATGAGCAGTTCTTC
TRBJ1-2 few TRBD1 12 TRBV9 CASSKQGDGYTF TGTGCCAGCAGCAAACAGGGGGACGGCTACACCTTC
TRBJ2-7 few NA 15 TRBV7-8 CASSFSGTDAYEQYF TGTGCCAGCAGCTTTAGCGGGACAGATGCCTACGAGCAGTACTTC
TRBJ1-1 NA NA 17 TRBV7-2 CASSLVIGTEMNTEAFF TGTGCCAGCAGCTTAGTCATTGGTACGGAGATGAACACTGAAGCTTTCTTT